This T cell receptor beta chain was profiled in a study of T cells in Graves' hyperthyroidism and ophthalmopathy. Broader study findings: Blood also carried most thyroid clonotypes expanded above 0.001.

Ophthalmopathy cases met thresholds of Clinical Activity Score at least 3, NOSPECS grade at least 4 and duration under 3 months. Diagnostic decisions used clinical symptoms, serum thyroxine and TRAb, thyroid ultrasound and orbital computed tomography. RNA transcripts served as the template for amplifying TCR beta CDR3 regions. TCR CDR3 underwent first-round RT-PCR with the HTBI primer set. Each CDR3 protein is one row after TCRdb ran MiXCR on the multiplex PCR reads. The repertoire consists of about 610,000 distinct CDR3 sequences, with about 14% occurring once and the leading ten covering roughly 4.3%. Germline V gene lookup returns CDR1 SGHAT and CDR2 FQDESV (reference sequence). The CDR3 is 14 residues long. Trimming left V 5 bases short and J 1 base short, with 11 bases between. This clonotype was detected many times. Its antigen is not known.

The receptor's source is a middle-aged woman with Graves' ophthalmopathy. Sequencing was done on a sample of blood. The chain couples TRBV11-1 to TRBJ2-5; D uncertain. The CDR3 DNA is TGTGCCAGCAGCCCCTCAAGGGCCCAAGAGACCCAGTACTTC. Translated: CASSPSRAQETQYF.